Sequencing of this T cell receptor (beta chain) was carried out in a study of beta chain features in type 1 diabetes. About this clone: The target antigen is unknown.

Over 95% purity was reached by all sorted populations. The authors reverse transcribed all of the isolated RNA, so sequencing captured expressed TCRB transcripts. Naive, central memory and regulatory T cell samples averaged around 4 million immunoSEQ reads each. TCRdb's copy holds only in-frame clones and misses some; the assay was immunoSEQ multiplex PCR. The sample lists 500,000 to 700,000 clones; roughly a sixth were seen once. The V gene's germline CDR1 is SGHTA and CDR2 FQGTGA. V lost 1 base, J lost 6 bases, and 10 bases lay in between. The CDR3 length is 13 residues. Study-wide results and limits: In comparison with healthy donors, patients had naive, central memory and Treg TCRB repertoires that appeared more similar.

The receptor's source is a man between 18 and 35 years old in good health. Sequencing used naive CD4+ T cells from blood. The chain recombines TRBV7-3 with TRBJ2-7; no clear D gene. The CDR3 coding sequence is TGTGCCAGCAGCTTAAGTTCACGGACCGAGCAGTACTTC. Protein sequence: CASSLSSRTEQYF.